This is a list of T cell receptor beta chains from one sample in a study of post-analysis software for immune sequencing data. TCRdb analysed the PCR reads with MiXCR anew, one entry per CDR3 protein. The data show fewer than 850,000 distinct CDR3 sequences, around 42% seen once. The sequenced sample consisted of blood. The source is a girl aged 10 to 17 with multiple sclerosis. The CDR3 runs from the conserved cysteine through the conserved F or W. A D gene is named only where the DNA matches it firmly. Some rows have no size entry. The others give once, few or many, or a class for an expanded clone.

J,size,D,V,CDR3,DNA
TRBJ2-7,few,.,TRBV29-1,CSVEVTGTSYEQYF,TGCAGCGTTGAAGTTACAGGGACCTCCTACGAGCAGTACTTC
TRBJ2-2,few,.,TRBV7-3,CASSRMPSENTGELFF,TGTGCCAGCAGCCGGATGCCTAGCGAGAACACCGGGGAGCTGTTTTTT
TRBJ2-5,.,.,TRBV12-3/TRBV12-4,CASSPTGREETQYF,TGTGCCAGCAGTCCGACAGGGAGGGAAGAGACCCAGTACTTC
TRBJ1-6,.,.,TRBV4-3,CASSQDWGTSLSPLHF,TGCGCCAGCAGCCAAGATTGGGGGACCTCCCTATCACCCCTCCACTTT
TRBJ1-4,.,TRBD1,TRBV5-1,CASSRSGTGGEKLFF,TGCGCCAGCAGTCGCTCCGGGACAGGGGGCGAAAAACTGTTTTTT
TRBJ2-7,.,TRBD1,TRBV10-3,CAISESGYRGAVYEQYF,TGTGCCATCAGTGAGTCGGGGTACAGGGGAGCGGTCTACGAGCAGTACTTC
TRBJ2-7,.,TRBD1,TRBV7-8,CASSLQGAPSYEQYF,TGTGCCAGCAGCTTGCAGGGGGCACCTTCCTACGAGCAGTACTTC
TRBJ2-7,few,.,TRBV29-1,CSVRGSASPSYEQYF,TGCAGCGTCCGGGGGAGCGCTTCCCCTTCCTACGAGCAGTACTTC
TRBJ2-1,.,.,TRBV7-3,CASSLSGALYNEQFF,TGTGCCAGCAGCTTAAGTGGGGCGCTCTACAATGAGCAGTTCTTC
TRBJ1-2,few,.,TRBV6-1,CASSGGPLGAYGYTF,TGTGCCAGCAGTGGGGGACCGTTAGGAGCTTATGGCTACACCTTC
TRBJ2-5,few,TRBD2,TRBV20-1,CSARDSTSGNQETQYF,TGCAGTGCTAGAGATAGTACTAGCGGGAACCAAGAGACCCAGTACTTC
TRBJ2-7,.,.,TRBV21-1,CASSKEEGPSYEQYF,TGTGCCAGCAGCAAAGAGGAGGGACCTTCCTACGAGCAGTACTTC
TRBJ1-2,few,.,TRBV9,CASSVLSGGDGYTF,TGTGCCAGCAGCGTCCTCTCAGGCGGGGATGGCTACACCTTC
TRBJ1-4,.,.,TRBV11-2,CASSLLQGLPSNEKLFF,TGTGCCAGCAGCTTATTGCAGGGCCTACCCTCTAATGAAAAACTGTTTTTT
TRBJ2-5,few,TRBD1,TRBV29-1,CSVVPQGYETQYF,TGCAGCGTTGTTCCACAGGGGTATGAGACCCAGTACTTC
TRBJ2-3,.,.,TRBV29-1,CSVGTVQDTQYF,TGCAGCGTTGGGACAGTTCAAGATACGCAGTATTTT
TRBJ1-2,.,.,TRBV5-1,CASSFRTAAIYGYTF,TGCGCCAGCAGCTTCCGGACAGCAGCAATCTATGGCTACACCTTC
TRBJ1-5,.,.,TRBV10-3,CAISELSSNQPQHF,TGTGCCATCAGTGAGCTCAGCAGCAATCAGCCCCAGCATTTT
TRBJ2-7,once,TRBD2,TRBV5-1,CASRLAGELNEQYF,TGCGCCAGCAGACTAGCGGGAGAACTCAATGAGCAGTACTTC
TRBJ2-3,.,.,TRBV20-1,CSATRLADTQYF,TGCAGTGCTACAAGACTAGCAGATACGCAGTATTTT
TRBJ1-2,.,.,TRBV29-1,CSVPRTGTDGYTF,TGCAGCGTCCCAAGAACCGGGACGGATGGCTACACCTTC
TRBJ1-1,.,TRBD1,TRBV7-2,CASSNDRGAEAFF,TGTGCCAGCAGCAATGACAGGGGTGCTGAAGCTTTCTTT
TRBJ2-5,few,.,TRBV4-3,CASSQDPSGRETQYF,TGCGCCAGCAGCCAAGATCCATCGGGGCGAGAGACCCAGTACTTC
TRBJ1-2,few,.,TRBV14,CASSYDNGHGYTF,TGTGCCAGCAGTTATGACAATGGGCATGGCTACACCTTC
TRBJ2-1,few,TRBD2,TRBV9,CASSINPGLAYHEQFF,TGTGCCAGCAGCATTAACCCGGGACTAGCTTACCATGAGCAGTTCTTC
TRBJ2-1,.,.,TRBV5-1,CASSRVGGEDEQFF,TGCGCCAGCTCTCGAGTAGGGGGAGAGGATGAGCAGTTCTTC
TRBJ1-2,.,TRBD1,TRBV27,CASRTSGTVSIYGYTF,TGTGCCAGCAGGACTTCCGGGACAGTCTCCATCTATGGCTACACCTTC
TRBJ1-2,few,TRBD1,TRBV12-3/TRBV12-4,CASSPGQGTFYGYTF,TGTGCCAGCAGCCCAGGACAGGGCACATTCTATGGCTACACCTTC
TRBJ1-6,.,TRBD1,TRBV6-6,CASAPSGQQLLGPPLHF,TGTGCCAGCGCACCATCGGGACAGCAACTATTGGGACCACCCCTCCACTTT
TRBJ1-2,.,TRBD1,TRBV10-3,CAISPGQGLYGYTF,TGTGCCATCAGCCCTGGACAGGGACTCTATGGCTACACCTTC
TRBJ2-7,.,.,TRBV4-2,CASSQLWGEQYF,TGTGCCAGCAGCCAATTGTGGGGCGAGCAGTACTTC
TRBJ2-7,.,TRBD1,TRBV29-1,CSVEGGDSPYEQYF,TGCAGCGTTGAAGGTGGGGACAGTCCCTACGAGCAGTACTTC
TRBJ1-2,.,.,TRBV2,CASIKENYGYTF,TGTGCCAGCATAAAGGAGAACTATGGCTACACCTTC
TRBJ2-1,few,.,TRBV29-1,CSVAGRDNEQFF,TGCAGCGTTGCGGGCCGCGACAATGAGCAGTTCTTC
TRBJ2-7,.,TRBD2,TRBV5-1,CASSTLADYYEQYF,TGCGCCAGCAGCACACTAGCGGACTACTACGAGCAGTACTTC
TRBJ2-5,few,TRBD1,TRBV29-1,CSVERTGEETQYF,TGCAGCGTTGAAAGGACAGGGGAAGAGACCCAGTACTTC
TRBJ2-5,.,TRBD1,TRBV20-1,CSTPYRGGQETQYF,TGCAGCACACCCTACAGGGGTGGACAAGAGACCCAGTACTTC
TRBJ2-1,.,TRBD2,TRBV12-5,CASADFGGTSGSSYNEQFF,TGTGCTAGTGCCGATTTTGGGGGGACTAGCGGGAGCTCCTACAATGAGCAGTTCTTC
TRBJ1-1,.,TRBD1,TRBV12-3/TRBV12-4,CASSSWTGGF,TGTGCCAGCAGTTCCTGGACAGGGGGCTTT